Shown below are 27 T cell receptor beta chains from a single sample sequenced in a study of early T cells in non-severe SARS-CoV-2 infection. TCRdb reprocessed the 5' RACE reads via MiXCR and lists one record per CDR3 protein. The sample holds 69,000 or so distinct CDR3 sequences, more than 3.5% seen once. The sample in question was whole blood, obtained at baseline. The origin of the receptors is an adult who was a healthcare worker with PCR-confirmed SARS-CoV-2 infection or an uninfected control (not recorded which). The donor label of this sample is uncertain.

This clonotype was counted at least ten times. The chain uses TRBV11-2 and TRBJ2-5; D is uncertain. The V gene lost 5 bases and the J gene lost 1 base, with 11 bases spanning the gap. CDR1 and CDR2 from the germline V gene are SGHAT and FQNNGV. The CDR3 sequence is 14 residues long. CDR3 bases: TGTGCCAGCAGCCCAACAGCCCTCCAAGAGACCCAGTACTTC. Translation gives CASSPTALQETQYF.

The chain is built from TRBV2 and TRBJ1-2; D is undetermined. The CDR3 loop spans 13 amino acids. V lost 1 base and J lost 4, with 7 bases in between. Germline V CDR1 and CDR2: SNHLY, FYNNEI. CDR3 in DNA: TGTGCCAGCAGTGAAGGGGTCTCCTATGGCTACACCTTC. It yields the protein CASSEGVSYGYTF. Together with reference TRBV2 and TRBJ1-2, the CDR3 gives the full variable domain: EPEVTQTPSHQVTQMGQEVILRCVPISNHLYFYWYRQILGQKVEFLVSFYNNEISEKSEIFDDQFSVERPDGSNFTLKIRSTKLEDSAMYFCASSEGVSYGYTFGSGTRLTVV.

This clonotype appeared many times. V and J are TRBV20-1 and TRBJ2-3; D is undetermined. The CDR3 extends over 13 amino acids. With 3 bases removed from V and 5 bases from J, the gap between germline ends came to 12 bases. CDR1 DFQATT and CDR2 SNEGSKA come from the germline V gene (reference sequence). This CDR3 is CSASLSPGDTQYF. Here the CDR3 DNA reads TGCAGTGCTAGTCTAAGCCCCGGAGATACGCAGTATTTT.

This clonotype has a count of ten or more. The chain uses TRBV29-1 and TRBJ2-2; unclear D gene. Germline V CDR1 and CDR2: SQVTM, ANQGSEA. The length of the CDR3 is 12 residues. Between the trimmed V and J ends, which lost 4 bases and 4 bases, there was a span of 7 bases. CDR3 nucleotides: TGCAGCGTTGTAGGGTTCACCGGGGAGCTGTTTTTT. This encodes CSVVGFTGELFF.

This CDR3 reads CASSPRQGEGFEQYF. The CDR3 DNA reads TGTGCCAGCAGTCCACGACAGGGAGAGGGCTTCGAGCAGTACTTC. V is TRBV6-1 and J is TRBJ2-7; 7 bases map to TRBD1. This CDR3 has 15 residues. Trimming removed 5 bases from V and 6 bases from J; junction bases left unmatched: 13. The V gene's germline CDR1 is MNHNS and CDR2 SASEGT.

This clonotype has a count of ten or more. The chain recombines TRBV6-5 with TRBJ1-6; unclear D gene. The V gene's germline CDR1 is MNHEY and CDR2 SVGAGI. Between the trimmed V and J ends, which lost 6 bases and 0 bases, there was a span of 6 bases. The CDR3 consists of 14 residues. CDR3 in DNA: TGTGCCAGCAGCAGGAGCTCCTATAATTCACCCCTCCACTTT. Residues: CASSRSSYNSPLHF.

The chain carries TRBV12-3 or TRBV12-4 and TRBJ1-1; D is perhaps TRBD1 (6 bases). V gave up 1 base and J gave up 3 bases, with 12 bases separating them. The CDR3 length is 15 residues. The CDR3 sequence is CASSLGGRGHTEAFF. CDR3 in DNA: TGTGCCAGCAGTTTAGGGGGACGGGGGCACACTGAAGCTTTCTTT.

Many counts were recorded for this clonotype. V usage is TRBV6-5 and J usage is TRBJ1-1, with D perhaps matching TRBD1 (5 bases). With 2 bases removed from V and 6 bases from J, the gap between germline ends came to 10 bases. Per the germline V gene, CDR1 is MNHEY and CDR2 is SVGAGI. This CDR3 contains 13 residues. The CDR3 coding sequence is TGTGCCAGCAGTTACACGGGGGGGGCTGAAGCTTTCTTT. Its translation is CASSYTGGAEAFF.

CDR3 DNA sequence: TGTGCCAGCAGTGAATGGCGGACAGGGGATGTTCCTAATGAAAAACTGTTTTTT. The encoded protein is CASSEWRTGDVPNEKLFF. The chain combines TRBV25-1 with TRBJ1-4; 9 bases line up with TRBD1. The CDR3 loop spans 18 amino acids. Germline CDR1 and CDR2: MGHDK and SYGVNS. V dropped 1 base and J dropped 3; count of bases not matched to a gene: 9.

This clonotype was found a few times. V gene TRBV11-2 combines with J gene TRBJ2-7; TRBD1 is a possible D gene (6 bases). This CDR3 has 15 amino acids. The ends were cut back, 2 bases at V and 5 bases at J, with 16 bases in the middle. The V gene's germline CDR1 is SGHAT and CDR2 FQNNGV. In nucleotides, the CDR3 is TGTGCCAGCAGCTTACCCAAGGGGGATACGGACGAGCAGTACTTC. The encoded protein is CASSLPKGDTDEQYF.

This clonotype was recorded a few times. The CDR3 region is CASRIRQDQNQPQHF. The CDR3 coding sequence is TGTGCCAGCAGAATTAGACAGGACCAGAATCAGCCCCAGCATTTT. The chain couples TRBV6-2 or TRBV6-3 to TRBJ1-5, with a tentative D call TRBD1 (6 bases). This CDR3 has 15 residues. V lost 6 bases and J 4 bases, leaving 16 bases between the germline ends. Per germline, CDR1 MNHEY and CDR2 SVGEGT.

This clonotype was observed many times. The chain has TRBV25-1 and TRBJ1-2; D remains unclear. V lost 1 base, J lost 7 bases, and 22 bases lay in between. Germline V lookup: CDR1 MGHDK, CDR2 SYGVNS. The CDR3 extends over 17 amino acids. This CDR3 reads CASSEWNKIPTEGGYTF. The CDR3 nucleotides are TGTGCCAGCAGTGAATGGAACAAGATCCCGACCGAGGGTGGCTACACCTTC.

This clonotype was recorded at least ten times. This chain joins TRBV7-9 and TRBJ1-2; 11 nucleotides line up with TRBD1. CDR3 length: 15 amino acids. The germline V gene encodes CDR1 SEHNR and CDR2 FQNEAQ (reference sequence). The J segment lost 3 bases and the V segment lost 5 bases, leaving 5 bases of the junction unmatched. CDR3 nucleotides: TGTGCCAGCAGCCCCGAGGGACAGGGGGACTATGGCTACACCTTC. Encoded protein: CASSPEGQGDYGYTF.

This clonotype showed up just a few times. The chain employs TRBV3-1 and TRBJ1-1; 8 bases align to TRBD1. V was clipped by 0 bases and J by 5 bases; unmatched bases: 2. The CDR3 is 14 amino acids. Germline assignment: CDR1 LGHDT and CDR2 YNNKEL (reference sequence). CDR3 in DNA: TGTGCCAGCAGCCAAGAGGACAGGGAAACTGAAGCTTTCTTT. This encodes CASSQEDRETEAFF.

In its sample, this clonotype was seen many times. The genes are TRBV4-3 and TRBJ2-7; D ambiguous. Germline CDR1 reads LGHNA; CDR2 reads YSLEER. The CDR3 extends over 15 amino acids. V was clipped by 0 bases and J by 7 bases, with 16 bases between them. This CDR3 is CASSQEHQVVGEQYF. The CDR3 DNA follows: TGCGCCAGCAGCCAAGAACATCAGGTAGTCGGAGAGCAGTACTTC.

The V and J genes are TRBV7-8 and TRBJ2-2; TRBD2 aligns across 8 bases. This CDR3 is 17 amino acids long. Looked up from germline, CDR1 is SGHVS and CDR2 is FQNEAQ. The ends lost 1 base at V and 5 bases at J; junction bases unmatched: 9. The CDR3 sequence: CASSLVKRGPSTGELFF. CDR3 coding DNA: TGTGCCAGCAGCTTAGTTAAGCGGGGGCCCTCAACCGGGGAGCTGTTTTTT. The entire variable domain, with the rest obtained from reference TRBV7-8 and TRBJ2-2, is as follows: GAGVSQSPRYKVAKRGQDVALRCDPISGHVSLFWYQQALGQGPEFLTYFQNEAQLDKSGLPSDRFFAERPEGSVSTLKIQRTQQEDSAVYLCASSLVKRGPSTGELFFGEGSRLTVL.

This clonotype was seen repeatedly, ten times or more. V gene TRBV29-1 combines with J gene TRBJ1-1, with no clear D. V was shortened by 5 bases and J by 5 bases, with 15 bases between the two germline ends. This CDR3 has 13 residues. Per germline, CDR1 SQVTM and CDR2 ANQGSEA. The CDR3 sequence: CSVNRGGRTEAFF. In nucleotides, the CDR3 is TGCAGCGTTAACCGGGGAGGGAGAACTGAAGCTTTCTTT. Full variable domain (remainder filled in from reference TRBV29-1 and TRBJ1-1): SAVISQKPSRDICQRGTSLTIQCQVDSQVTMMFWYRQQPGQSLTLIATANQGSEATYESGFVIDKFPISRPNLTFSTLTVSNMSPEDSSIYLCSVNRGGRTEAFFGQGTRLTVV.

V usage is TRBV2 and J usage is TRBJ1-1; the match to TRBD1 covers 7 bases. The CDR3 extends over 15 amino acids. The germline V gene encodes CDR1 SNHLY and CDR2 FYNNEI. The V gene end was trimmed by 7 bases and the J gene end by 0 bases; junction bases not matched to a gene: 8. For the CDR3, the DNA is TGTGCCAGCATGACAGGGTATCCGGTGAACACTGAAGCTTTCTTT. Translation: CASMTGYPVNTEAFF.

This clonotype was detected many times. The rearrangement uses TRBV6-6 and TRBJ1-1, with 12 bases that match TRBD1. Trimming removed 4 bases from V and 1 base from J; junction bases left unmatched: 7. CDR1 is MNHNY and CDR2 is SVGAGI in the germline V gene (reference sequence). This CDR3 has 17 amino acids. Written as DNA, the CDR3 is TGTGCCAGCAGTTCCGCCGGGACAGGGGGCGCGAACACTGAAGCTTTCTTT. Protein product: CASSSAGTGGANTEAFF.

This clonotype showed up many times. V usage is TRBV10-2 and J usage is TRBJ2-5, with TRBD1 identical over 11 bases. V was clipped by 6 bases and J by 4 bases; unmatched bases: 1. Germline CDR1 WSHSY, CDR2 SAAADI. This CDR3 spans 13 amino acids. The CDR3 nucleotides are TGCGCCAGCAGGGACAGGGGGCGAGAGACCCAGTACTTC. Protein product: CASRDRGRETQYF.

The DNA for the CDR3 is TGTGCCAGCAGCCTCCGGCGGGCGGTGGTCGCAGATACGCAGTATTTT. It codes for CASSLRRAVVADTQYF. The rearrangement joins TRBV5-6 to TRBJ2-3; maybe TRBD2 (5 bases). The CDR3 runs to 16 residues. CDR1 and CDR2 (germline): SGHDT, YYEEEE. V was trimmed by 4 bases and J by 4 bases, leaving 19 bases between them.

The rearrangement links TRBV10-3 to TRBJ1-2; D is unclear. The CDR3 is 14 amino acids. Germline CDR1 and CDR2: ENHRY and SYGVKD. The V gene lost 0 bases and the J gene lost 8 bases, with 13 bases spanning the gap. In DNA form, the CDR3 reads TGTGCCATCAGTGAGTCGAACCTCCTGGCCGGCTACACCTTC. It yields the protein CAISESNLLAGYTF.

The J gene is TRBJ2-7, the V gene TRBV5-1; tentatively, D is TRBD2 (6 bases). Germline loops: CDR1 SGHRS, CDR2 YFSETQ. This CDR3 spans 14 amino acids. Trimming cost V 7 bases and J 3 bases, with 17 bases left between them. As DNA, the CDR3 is TGCGCCAGCTCCCTGGGGGGAGAGGGCTACGAGCAGTACTTC. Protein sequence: CASSLGGEGYEQYF.

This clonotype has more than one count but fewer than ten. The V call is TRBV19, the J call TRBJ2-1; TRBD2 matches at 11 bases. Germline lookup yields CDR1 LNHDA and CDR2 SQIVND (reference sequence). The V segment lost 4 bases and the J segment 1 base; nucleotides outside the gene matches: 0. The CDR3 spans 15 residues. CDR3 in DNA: TGTGCCAGTAGTAGACTAGCGGGGTCCTACAATGAGCAGTTCTTC. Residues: CASSRLAGSYNEQFF.

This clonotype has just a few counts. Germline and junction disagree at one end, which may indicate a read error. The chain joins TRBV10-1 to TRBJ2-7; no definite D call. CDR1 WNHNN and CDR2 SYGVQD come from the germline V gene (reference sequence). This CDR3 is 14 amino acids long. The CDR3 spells CASSESGKLYEQNF. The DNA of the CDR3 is TGCGCCAGCAGTGAGTCAGGCAAACTCTACGAGCAGAACTTC.

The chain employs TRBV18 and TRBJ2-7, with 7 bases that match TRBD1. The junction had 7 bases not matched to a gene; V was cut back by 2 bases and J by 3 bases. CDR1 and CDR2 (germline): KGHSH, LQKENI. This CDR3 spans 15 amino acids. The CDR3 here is CASSPSPGQSYEQYF. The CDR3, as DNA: TGTGCCAGCTCACCATCCCCGGGACAGAGCTACGAGCAGTACTTC.

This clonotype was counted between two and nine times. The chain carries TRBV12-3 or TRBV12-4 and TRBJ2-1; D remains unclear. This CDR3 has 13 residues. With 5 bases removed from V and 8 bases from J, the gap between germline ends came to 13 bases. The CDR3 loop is CASSGLPTDEQFF. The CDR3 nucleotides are TGTGCCAGCAGTGGCTTACCCACGGATGAGCAGTTCTTC.